This T cell receptor beta chain was captured by sequencing in a study of blood T cells in healthy people across ages. A J-beta primer mix and a sample-barcoded 5' primer were used in a second PCR of about 7 to 12 cycles. TCRdb recomputed calls from the 5' RACE reads with MiXCR, one row per CDR3 protein. The sample has about 1.4 million distinct CDR3 sequences, approximately 59% seen once. CDR1 SGHTA and CDR2 FQGNSA come from the germline V gene. V was cut by 3 bases and J by 4 bases, with 11 bases left in between. CDR3 length: 14 amino acids. The rearrangement uses TRBV7-2 and TRBJ2-3; D ambiguous. This clonotype was sampled from a man aged 18 to 29 in good health. Sequenced material: blood. CDR3 coding DNA: TGTGCCAGCAGCTTCCAGACCGGCGCAGATACGCAGTATTTT. The encoded protein is CASSFQTGADTQYF.